This T cell receptor beta chain was profiled in a study of OX40 agonist ivuxolimab in advanced cancers. Study overall: Patients were treated with intravenous ivuxolimab, dosed at 0.01 to 10 mg/kg and infused every 2 weeks. Checkpoint inhibitors had been given previously to 35% to 50% of patients.

This CDR3 is 14 amino acids long. Between the trimmed V and J ends, which lost 4 bases and 5 bases, there was a span of 14 bases. Germline V gives CDR1 MNHNY, CDR2 SVGAGI (reference sequence). The assay was immunoSEQ multiplex PCR, and TCRdb's table has in-frame clones only and misses some. The data hold tens of thousands of clones, with 86% observed a single time. This sequence was found in an adult with an advanced solid tumor such as melanoma, head and neck, liver or kidney cancer. The rearrangement joins TRBV6-6 to TRBJ1-2; D perhaps matches TRBD1 (5 bases). Sequenced here: CD4+ or CD8+ T cells sorted from blood, sampled in a trial of the OX40 agonist ivuxolimab. The CDR3 coding sequence is TGTGCCAGCAGTTTTCCGGGACCAGGGTATGGCTACACCTTC. Amino acids: CASSFPGPGYGYTF.